A single sample is the source of the 30 T cell receptor beta chains below, sequenced in a study of neurological immune-mediated disorders. TCRdb reprocessed the 5' RACE reads via MiXCR and lists one record per CDR3 protein. Here the sample spans about 60,000 distinct CDR3 sequences, around 3.9% being singletons. The sample consisted of PBMCs. These receptors originate from a young man with multiple sclerosis.

There are many counts of this clonotype. V usage is TRBV20-1 and J usage is TRBJ2-3, with 13 bases fitting TRBD2. The CDR3 loop spans 15 amino acids. The V segment lost 8 bases and the J segment 2 bases; nucleotides outside the gene matches: 7. Germline V gene data show CDR1 as DFQATT and CDR2 as SNEGSKA (reference sequence). The CDR3 reads CSPLGLAGATDTQYF. CDR3 nucleotides: TGCAGTCCCCTCGGACTAGCGGGGGCCACAGATACGCAGTATTTT.

The chain uses TRBV12-5 and TRBJ2-2; 7 bases fit TRBD1. Germline-derived CDR1 and CDR2 are LGHNT and FRNRAP. V was pared by 6 bases and J by 6 bases, with 7 bases of the junction left unmatched. This CDR3 is built from 14 residues. In DNA, the CDR3 is TGTGCTAGTGGGATTGTCCAGGGGGCCGGGGAGCTGTTTTTT. This translates into CASGIVQGAGELFF.

This clonotype was counted at least ten times. The chain joins TRBV9 to TRBJ2-3, with D perhaps TRBD2 (5 bases). CDR1 SGDLS and CDR2 YYNGEE come from the germline V gene. V shed 2 bases and J shed 2 bases, with 15 bases lying between them. There are 16 residues in the CDR3. The CDR3 region is CASSVQASRYTDTQYF. Here the CDR3 DNA reads TGTGCCAGCAGCGTCCAGGCTAGCCGATACACAGATACGCAGTATTTT.

This clonotype has ten or more counts. The chain joins TRBV20-1 to TRBJ1-6; tentatively, D is TRBD1 (6 bases). Trimming cost V 6 bases and J 10 bases, with 22 bases left between them. This CDR3 has 15 amino acids. Germline CDR1 and CDR2: DFQATT and SNEGSKA (reference sequence). CDR3 DNA: TGCAGTGCCAGGGAACAGGGCACTATTGGGTCACCCCTCCACTTT. It is translated as CSAREQGTIGSPLHF.

A few counts support this clonotype. The rearrangement links TRBV5-5 to TRBJ2-6; TRBD2 agrees at 9 bases. The CDR3 totals 16 residues. The germline CDR1 and CDR2 sequences are SGHKS and YYEKEE (reference sequence). V trimming: 5 bases; J trimming: 2 bases; junction bases outside the gene matches: 5. CDR3 region: CASRLSGGAGANVLTF. The CDR3 region has the DNA TGTGCCAGCAGACTTAGCGGGGGAGCTGGGGCCAACGTCCTGACTTTC.

V gene TRBV29-1 combines with J gene TRBJ2-7; 7 bases are a match to TRBD1. CDR1 is SQVTM and CDR2 is ANQGSEA in the germline V gene. V was pared by 4 bases and J by 6 bases, with 18 bases of the junction left unmatched. The length of the CDR3 is 16 residues. CDR3 nucleotide sequence: TGCAGCGTTGCGATAAGAGACGGACTTCCAGGGGGCGAGCAGTACTTC. It specifies CSVAIRDGLPGGEQYF.

This clonotype was detected ten times or more. The chain uses TRBV20-1 and TRBJ2-1, with 11 bases identical to TRBD2. J lost 5 bases, V lost 3 bases, and 3 bases had no gene match. The CDR3 contains 14 residues. The germline V gene encodes CDR1 DFQATT and CDR2 SNEGSKA (reference sequence). For the CDR3, the DNA is TGCAGTGCTAGTACTAGCGGGAGTAACAATGAGCAGTTCTTC. It specifies CSASTSGSNNEQFF.

This clonotype was seen at least ten times. The V gene is TRBV4-1, the J gene TRBJ1-1; D perhaps matches TRBD1 (5 bases). Looked up from germline, CDR1 is MGHRA and CDR2 is YSYEKL. V lost 4 bases and J lost 1, with 13 bases in between. The CDR3 has 15 residues. CDR3 DNA: TGCGCCAGCAGCCGGGGGGACTCCCAGAACACTGAAGCTTTCTTT. It encodes CASSRGDSQNTEAFF.

This clonotype was detected many times. CDR3 in amino acids: CASSYVATNEDEQFF. The CDR3 region has the DNA TGTGCCAGCAGTTACGTCGCCACCAATGAGGATGAGCAGTTCTTC. The chain uses TRBV6-6 and TRBJ2-1; unclear D gene. CDR3 length: 15 amino acids. Looked up from germline, CDR1 is MNHNY and CDR2 is SVGAGI (reference sequence). Trimming cost V 2 bases and J 8 bases, with 16 bases left between them.

This clonotype was seen a few times. This clone may be a read error of a much larger clone one base away. The conserved phenylalanine or tryptophan normally closing the CDR3 is absent here, so this likely arose from a read error. The gene calls are TRBV27 and TRBJ2-1; either TRBD1 or TRBD2 may fit D (5 bases each). The CDR3 consists of 12 residues. V was shortened by 3 bases and J by 9 bases, with 9 bases between the two germline ends. Per germline, CDR1 MNHEY and CDR2 SMNVEV (reference sequence). CDR3 protein: CASSFWGFEQFI. Here the CDR3 DNA reads TGTGCCAGCAGTTTTTGGGGGTTTGAGCAGTTCATC.

Many counts were recorded for this clonotype. The chain couples TRBV6-5 to TRBJ1-1; D not certain. The germline CDR1 and CDR2 sequences are MNHEY and SVGAGI. This CDR3 contains 14 residues. CDR3 in DNA: TGTGCGGCCGGGCCAGGCAACATGAACACTGAAGCTTTCTTT. Its protein is CAAGPGNMNTEAFF.

This clonotype was observed at least ten times. The chain is built from TRBV2 and TRBJ1-4, with D unclear. Per germline, CDR1 SNHLY and CDR2 FYNNEI. This CDR3 contains 14 residues. Trimming removed 3 bases at V and 0 bases at J, with 5 bases between. CDR3 sequence reads: CASSDSTTNEKLFF. The DNA for the CDR3 is TGTGCCAGCAGTGATTCGACAACTAATGAAAAACTGTTTTTT.

This clonotype was detected ten times or more. The V gene is TRBV18, the J gene TRBJ2-5; D ambiguous. CDR3 length: 13 amino acids. The germline V gene has CDR1 KGHSH and CDR2 LQKENI. V was shortened by 2 bases and J by 2 bases, with 6 bases between the two germline ends. CDR3 nucleotide sequence: TGTGCCAGCTCACCAAACACTCAAGAGACCCAGTACTTC. This translates into CASSPNTQETQYF.

This clonotype was recorded at least ten times. The chain has TRBV5-1 and TRBJ1-2; D may be TRBD1 (5 bases). Between the trimmed V and J ends, which lost 3 bases and 3 bases, there was a span of 15 bases. Germline lookup yields CDR1 SGHRS and CDR2 YFSETQ. The CDR3 length is 15 residues. This CDR3 reads CASSSGSGADYGYTF. CDR3 bases: TGCGCCAGCAGCTCAGGTAGCGGGGCTGACTATGGCTACACCTTC.

In its sample, this clonotype was seen many times. The genes are TRBV7-2 and TRBJ2-7, with D possibly being TRBD1 or TRBD2 (6 bases each). CDR3 length: 14 residues. CDR1 SGHTA and CDR2 FQGNSA come from the germline V gene. V lost 3 bases, J lost 5 bases, and 14 bases lay in between. The CDR3 region is CASSFGWGADEQYF. The CDR3, as DNA: TGTGCCAGCAGCTTCGGGTGGGGGGCTGACGAGCAGTACTTC. The variable domain in full, completed from reference TRBV7-2 and TRBJ2-7, reads GAGVSQSPSNKVTEKGKDVELRCDPISGHTALYWYRQSLGQGLEFLIYFQGNSAPDKSGLPSDRFSAERTGGSVSTLTIQRTQQEDSAVYLCASSFGWGADEQYFGPGTRLTVT.

This clonotype was recorded many times. This chain uses TRBV7-3 with TRBJ2-3, with TRBD2 identical over 12 bases. Trimming cost V 1 base and J 5 bases; bases outside gene matches: 1. The CDR3 length is 15 residues. Per germline, CDR1 SGHTA and CDR2 FQGTGA. The CDR3 DNA reads as TGTGCCAGCAGCTTAAGACTAGCGGGAGTAGATACGCAGTATTTT. It specifies CASSLRLAGVDTQYF.

This clonotype was counted only a few times. The chain joins TRBV5-8 to TRBJ2-5; a possible D gene is TRBD1 (5 bases). The CDR3 runs 14 residues. V lost 4 bases and J 2 bases, leaving 12 bases between the germline ends. Germline-derived CDR1 and CDR2 are SGHTS and YDEGEE. CDR3 nucleotides: TGTGCCAGCAGCGCAGGGTTAAGACAAGAGACCCAGTACTTC. Encoded protein: CASSAGLRQETQYF.

This clonotype was recorded at least ten times. The chain couples TRBV5-1 to TRBJ1-1, with D possibly matching TRBD1 (5 bases). Germline V gives CDR1 SGHRS, CDR2 YFSETQ. The CDR3 is 14 amino acids. V was cut by 0 bases and J by 1 base, with 7 bases left in between. The CDR3 spells CASSLAQGNTEAFF. Written as DNA, the CDR3 is TGCGCCAGCAGCTTGGCCCAGGGGAACACTGAAGCTTTCTTT.

This clonotype was recorded many times. V usage is TRBV7-6 and J usage is TRBJ1-2; possibly TRBD1 for D (5 bases). Between the trimmed V and J ends, which lost 5 bases and 6 bases, there was a span of 16 bases. The CDR3 spans 14 residues. CDR1 is SGHVS, CDR2 FNYEAQ, per germline. DNA of the CDR3: TGTGCCAGCAGCGAAAGGGACCCGACGGATGGCTACACCTTC. As protein: CASSERDPTDGYTF.

This clonotype appeared many times. This rearrangement joins TRBV20-1 to TRBJ2-3; 11 nucleotides agree with TRBD2. The CDR3 runs 15 residues. The J segment lost 2 bases and the V segment lost 4 bases, leaving 5 bases of the junction unmatched. The germline gives CDR1 DFQATT, CDR2 SNEGSKA (reference sequence). Here the CDR3 reads CSATGTSGVTDTQYF. The CDR3 bases are TGCAGTGCTACCGGGACTAGCGGAGTCACAGATACGCAGTATTTT.

The table lists this clonotype with many counts. The chain recombines TRBV6-2 or TRBV6-3 with TRBJ2-1; 12 positions agree with TRBD2. The CDR3 has 16 amino acids. Germline values: CDR1 MNHEY, CDR2 SVGEGT. V shed 4 bases and J 6 bases; nucleotides not matched to a gene: 7. The CDR3 protein is CASSSILAGGRNEQFF. CDR3 DNA sequence: TGTGCCAGCAGTTCCATCCTAGCGGGGGGGCGCAATGAGCAGTTCTTC.

There are many counts of this clonotype. The CDR3 region is CATEEAFTANEQFF. The CDR3 DNA sequence: TGTGCCACAGAGGAGGCCTTTACCGCCAATGAGCAGTTCTTC. The chain has TRBV10-3 and TRBJ2-1; TRBD2 is a possible D gene (5 bases). V was clipped by 10 bases and J by 6 bases, with 19 bases between them. The CDR3 is 14 residues long. Germline CDR1 and CDR2: ENHRY and SYGVKD.

This clonotype was seen repeatedly, ten times or more. The CDR3 DNA sequence: TGTGCCAGCAGCACGGACAGGAGCACAGATACGCAGTATTTT. It specifies CASSTDRSTDTQYF. The chain joins TRBV7-2 to TRBJ2-3; 7 bases match TRBD1. This CDR3 is built from 14 residues. Germline CDR1 and CDR2: SGHTA and FQGNSA. Unmatched junction bases numbered 2, after V lost 5 bases and J lost 0 bases.

This clonotype was seen at least ten times. This sequence joins TRBV27 and TRBJ2-2; D is perhaps TRBD1 or TRBD2 (5 bases each). From germline, CDR1 is MNHEY and CDR2 SMNVEV (reference sequence). V lost 6 bases to trimming and J lost 2 bases, with 13 bases between them. The CDR3 is made up of 15 amino acids. Written as DNA, the CDR3 is TGTGCCAGCAGGCAATATGGGGGTAACACCGGGGAGCTGTTTTTT. Its protein is CASRQYGGNTGELFF.

This clonotype was observed at least ten times. One junction end does not reproduce the germline sequence, and a read error may be involved. This rearrangement joins TRBV27 to TRBJ1-6, with D perhaps matching TRBD1 (6 bases). The CDR3 extends over 17 amino acids. Germline values: CDR1 MNHEY, CDR2 SMNVEV (reference sequence). The CDR3 here is CASSFGTNRALNSPLNF. The CDR3 DNA reads TGTGCCAGCAGTTTCGGGACGAACAGGGCCCTCAATTCACCCCTCAACTTT.

This clonotype has ten or more counts. The rearrangement joins TRBV6-1 to TRBJ2-5; D is possibly TRBD2 (5 bases). CDR3 length: 14 amino acids. The germline V and J ends were trimmed by 0 bases and 5 bases, with 10 bases remaining between them. From germline, CDR1 is MNHNS and CDR2 SASEGT. The CDR3 DNA follows: TGTGCCAGCAGTGAAGCGAGACCGGGGGAGACCCAGTACTTC. Protein sequence: CASSEARPGETQYF.

The chain carries TRBV18 and TRBJ2-7, with 14 bases matching TRBD2. The germline V gene encodes CDR1 KGHSH and CDR2 LQKENI. The CDR3 extends over 15 amino acids. After removal of 3 bases from V and 6 bases from J, the junction contained 4 bases not matched to a gene. In nucleotides, the CDR3 is TGTGCCAGCTCACCTCCGGGACTAGCGGGGGCCGAGCAGTACTTC. Amino acid sequence: CASSPPGLAGAEQYF.

This clonotype was counted at least ten times. V and J are TRBV7-3 and TRBJ2-3; 9 bases line up with TRBD1. CDR3 length: 18 amino acids. V dropped 5 bases and J dropped 2; count of bases not matched to a gene: 14. Germline V gene sequence: CDR1 SGHTA, CDR2 FQGTGA. The chain's CDR3 is CASSQRAPGTGSTDTQYF. CDR3 bases: TGTGCCAGCAGCCAGAGGGCTCCCGGGACAGGGTCCACAGATACGCAGTATTTT.

This clonotype was seen many times. The chain uses TRBV6-5 and TRBJ1-2; 8 bases map to TRBD1. Trimming took 4 bases from V and 4 from J; bases not matched to a gene: 5. The CDR3 covers 14 residues. The germline V gene has CDR1 MNHEY and CDR2 SVGAGI. The DNA for the CDR3 is TGTGCCAGCAGTTCGCAGGGGGCCATCTATGGCTACACCTTC. This gives the protein CASSSQGAIYGYTF.

This clonotype was recorded many times. The rearrangement joins TRBV7-9 to TRBJ2-7; 7 bases match TRBD1. The junction had 4 bases not matched to a gene; V was cut back by 3 bases and J by 2 bases. Germline CDR1 is SEHNR and CDR2 is FQNEAQ (reference sequence). The length of the CDR3 is 14 residues. The CDR3 reads CASSFSDRPYEQYF. The CDR3 DNA reads TGTGCCAGCAGCTTCTCGGACAGGCCCTACGAGCAGTACTTC.